This entry describes one T cell receptor beta chain. The PCR ran on 60 Vbeta and 13 Jbeta primers. Using immunoSEQ multiplex PCR, the repertoire was profiled, and TCRdb retains in-frame clones only, with some absent. The sample records about 180,000 clones, approximately 81% being singletons. This CDR3 region has 15 residues. Per germline, CDR1 SGHNT and CDR2 YYREEE (reference sequence). The V segment lost 4 bases and the J segment 3 bases; nucleotides outside the gene matches: 6. This entry comes from a study of cytomegalovirus exposure and HLA in healthy donors. Sequencing input: PBMCs. The V gene is TRBV5-4, the J gene TRBJ2-2, with 7 bases lining up with TRBD2. The sequence came from a boy aged 2 to 9 in good health and CMV-seronegative. In DNA, the CDR3 is TGTGCCAGCAGCGTGGGGGGGAGGGACACCGGGGAGCTGTTTTTT. It yields the protein CASSVGGRDTGELFF.